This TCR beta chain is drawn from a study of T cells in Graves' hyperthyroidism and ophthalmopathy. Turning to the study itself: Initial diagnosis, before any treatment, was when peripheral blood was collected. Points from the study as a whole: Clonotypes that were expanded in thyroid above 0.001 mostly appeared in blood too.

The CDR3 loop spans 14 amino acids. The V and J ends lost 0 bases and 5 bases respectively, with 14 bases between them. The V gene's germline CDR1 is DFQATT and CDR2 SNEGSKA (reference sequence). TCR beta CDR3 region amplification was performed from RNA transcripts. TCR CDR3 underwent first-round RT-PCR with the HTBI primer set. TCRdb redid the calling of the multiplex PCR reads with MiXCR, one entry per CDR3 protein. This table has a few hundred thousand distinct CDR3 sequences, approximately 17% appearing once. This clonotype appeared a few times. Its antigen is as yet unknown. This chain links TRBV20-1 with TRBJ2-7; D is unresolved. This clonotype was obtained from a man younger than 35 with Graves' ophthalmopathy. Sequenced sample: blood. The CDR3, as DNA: TGCAGTGCTAGAGATCACGAGGCAGACCACGAGCAGTACTTC. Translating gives CSARDHEADHEQYF.